This T cell receptor (beta chain) comes out of a study of identical twins. Study findings and constraints: The presence of invariant MAIT and iNKT cells could partly confound analyses of zero-insertion sequences.

Germline V gene lookup returns CDR1 KGHSH and CDR2 LQKENI. J was trimmed by 7 bases and V by 1 base; bases with no gene match: 11. The CDR3 has 17 residues. As for this clonotype: As yet, its antigen is unknown.

Using its own MiXCR run on the 5' RACE reads, TCRdb lists one record per CDR3 protein. The table has hundreds of thousands of distinct CDR3 sequences, around 20% seen once; the top ten hold roughly 4.3%. This same sample was also taken into another study, of T cells expressing NK-cell markers. As that study records: Sequenced donors, eight in total, included seven who were HCMV-seropositive and one who was seronegative. In a few donors, dominant clonotypes made up roughly 25-60.1% of CD3+CD56-NKG2C+ cells.

Sequenced input: PBMCs. The source is a young woman in good health. The chain couples TRBV18 to TRBJ2-1, with 9 bases aligning to TRBD1. DNA of the CDR3: TGTGCCAGCTCACCACTAACCGGGACAGGGAATCGGAATGAGCAGTTCTTC. Its protein product is CASSPLTGTGNRNEQFF.